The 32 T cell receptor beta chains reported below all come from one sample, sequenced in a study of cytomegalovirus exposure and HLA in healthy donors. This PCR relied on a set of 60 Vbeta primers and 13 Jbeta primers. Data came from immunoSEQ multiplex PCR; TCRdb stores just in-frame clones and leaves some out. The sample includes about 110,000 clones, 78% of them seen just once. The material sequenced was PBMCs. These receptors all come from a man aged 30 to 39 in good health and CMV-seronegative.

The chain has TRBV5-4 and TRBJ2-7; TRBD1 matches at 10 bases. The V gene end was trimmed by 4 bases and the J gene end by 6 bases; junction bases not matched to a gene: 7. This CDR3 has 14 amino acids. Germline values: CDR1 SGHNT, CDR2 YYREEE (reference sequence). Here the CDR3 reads CASSTRDRGSEQYF. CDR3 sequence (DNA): TGTGCCAGCAGCACCCGGGACAGGGGATCCGAGCAGTACTTC.

The CDR3 nucleotides are TGTGCCAGCAGCGCAGGAGCCGGGACACTCTTCAATGGCTACACCTTC. Translated, it gives CASSAGAGTLFNGYTF. The chain combines TRBV7-8 with TRBJ1-2, with D maybe TRBD1 (6 bases). Trimming cost V 5 bases and J 6 bases, with 22 bases left between them. Germline V gene data show CDR1 as SGHVS and CDR2 as FQNEAQ. This CDR3 has 16 residues.

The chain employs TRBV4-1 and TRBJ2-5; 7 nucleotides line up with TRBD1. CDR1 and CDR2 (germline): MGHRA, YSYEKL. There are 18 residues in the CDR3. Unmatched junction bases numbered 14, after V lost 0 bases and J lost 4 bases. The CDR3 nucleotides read TGCGCCAGCAGCCAAGATCGGTTTGGGCAGGGGACAGCAGAGACCCAGTACTTC. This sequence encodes CASSQDRFGQGTAETQYF.

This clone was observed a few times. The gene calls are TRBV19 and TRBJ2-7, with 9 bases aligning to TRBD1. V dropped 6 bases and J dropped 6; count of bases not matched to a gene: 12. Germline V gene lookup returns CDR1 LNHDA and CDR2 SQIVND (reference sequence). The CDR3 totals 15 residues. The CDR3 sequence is CASRPRTGASAEQYF. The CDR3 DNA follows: TGTGCCAGTAGGCCTAGGACAGGGGCCTCGGCCGAGCAGTACTTC.

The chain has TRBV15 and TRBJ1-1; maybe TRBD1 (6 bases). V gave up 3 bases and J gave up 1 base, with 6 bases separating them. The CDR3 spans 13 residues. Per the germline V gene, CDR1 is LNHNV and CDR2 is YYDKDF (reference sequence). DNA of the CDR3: TGTGCCACCAGCAGCAGGGGGAACACTGAAGCTTTCTTT. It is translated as CATSSRGNTEAFF. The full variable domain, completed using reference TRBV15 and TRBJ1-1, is DAMVIQNPRYQVTQFGKPVTLSCSQTLNHNVMYWYQQKSSQAPKLLFHYYDKDFNNEADTPDNFQSRRPNTSFCFLDIRSPGLGDTAMYLCATSSRGNTEAFFGQGTRLTVV.

CDR3 sequence (DNA): TGTGCCAGCAAAACTACAGGGAGAGGGCAAGAGACCCAGTACTTC. It yields the protein CASKTTGRGQETQYF. The chain has TRBV27 and TRBJ2-5; possible D gene TRBD1, 6 bases. V dropped 7 bases and J dropped 2 bases, with 17 bases sitting between them. This CDR3 is built from 15 residues. Germline V gene data show CDR1 as MNHEY and CDR2 as SMNVEV (reference sequence).

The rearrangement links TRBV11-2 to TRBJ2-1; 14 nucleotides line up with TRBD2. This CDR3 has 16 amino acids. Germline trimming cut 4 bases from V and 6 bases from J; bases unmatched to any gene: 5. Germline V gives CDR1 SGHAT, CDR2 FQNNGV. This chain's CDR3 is CASSSYGTSGSNEQFF. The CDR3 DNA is TGTGCCAGCAGCTCTTATGGGACTAGCGGGAGCAATGAGCAGTTCTTC.

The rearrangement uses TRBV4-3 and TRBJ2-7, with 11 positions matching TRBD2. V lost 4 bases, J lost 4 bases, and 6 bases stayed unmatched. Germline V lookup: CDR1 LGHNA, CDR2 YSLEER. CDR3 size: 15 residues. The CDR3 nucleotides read TGCGCCAGCAGCCCCACCGGGACTAGCGGATACGAGCAGTACTTC. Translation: CASSPTGTSGYEQYF.

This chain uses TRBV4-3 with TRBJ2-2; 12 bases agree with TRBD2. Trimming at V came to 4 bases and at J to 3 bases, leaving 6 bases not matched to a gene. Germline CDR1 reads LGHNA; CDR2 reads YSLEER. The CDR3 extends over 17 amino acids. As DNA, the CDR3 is TGCGCCAGCAGCCTGACTAGCGGGAGCGTTGACACCGGGGAGCTGTTTTTT. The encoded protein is CASSLTSGSVDTGELFF.

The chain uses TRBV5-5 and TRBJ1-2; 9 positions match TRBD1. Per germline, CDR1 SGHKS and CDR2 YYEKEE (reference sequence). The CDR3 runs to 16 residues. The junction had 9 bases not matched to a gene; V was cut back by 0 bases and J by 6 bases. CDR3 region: CASSLVWDRDPHGYTF. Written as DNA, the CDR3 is TGTGCCAGCAGCTTGGTTTGGGACAGGGATCCTCATGGCTACACCTTC.

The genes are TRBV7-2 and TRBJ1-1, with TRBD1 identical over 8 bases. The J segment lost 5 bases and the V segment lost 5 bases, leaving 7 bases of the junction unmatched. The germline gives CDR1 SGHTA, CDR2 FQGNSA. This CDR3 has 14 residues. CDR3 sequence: CASSKPRTGTEAFF. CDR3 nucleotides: TGTGCCAGCAGCAAGCCCCGGACAGGGACTGAAGCTTTCTTT.

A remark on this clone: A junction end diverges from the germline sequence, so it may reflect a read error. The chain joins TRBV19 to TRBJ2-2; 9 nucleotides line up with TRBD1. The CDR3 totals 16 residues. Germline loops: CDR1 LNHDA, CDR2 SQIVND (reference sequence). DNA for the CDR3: TGTGCCAGTAGTTTAGAGGGACAGGGGAACACCGGGGAGCTGTTTTTT. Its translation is CASSLEGQGNTGELFF. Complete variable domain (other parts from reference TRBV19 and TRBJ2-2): DGGITQSPKYLFRKEGQNVTLSCEQNLNHDAMYWYRQDPGQGLRLIYYSQIVNDFQKGDIAEGYSVSREKKESFPLTVTSAQKNPTAFYLCASSLEGQGNTGELFFGEGSRLTVL.

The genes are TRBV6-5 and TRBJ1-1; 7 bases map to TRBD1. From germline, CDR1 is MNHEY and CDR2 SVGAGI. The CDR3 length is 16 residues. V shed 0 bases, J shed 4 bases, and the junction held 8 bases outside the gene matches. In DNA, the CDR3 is TGTGCCAGCAGTTACTCGCGGGGCCAGGGGGGCACTGAAGCTTTCTTT. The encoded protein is CASSYSRGQGGTEAFF.

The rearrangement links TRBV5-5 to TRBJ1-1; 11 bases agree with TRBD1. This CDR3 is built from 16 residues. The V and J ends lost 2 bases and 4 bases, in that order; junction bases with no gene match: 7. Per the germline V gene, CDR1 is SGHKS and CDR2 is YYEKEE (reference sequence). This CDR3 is CASSLGQGARGTEAFF. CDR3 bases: TGTGCCAGCAGCTTAGGACAGGGGGCGCGTGGCACTGAAGCTTTCTTT.

CDR3 coding DNA: TGTGCCAGCAGTTACTCCGGCAGGGCCACTGAAGCTTTCTTT. Translated: CASSYSGRATEAFF. The chain is built from TRBV6-5 and TRBJ1-1; D is perhaps TRBD1 (5 bases). Trimming pared 0 bases from V and 4 bases from J, leaving 9 bases between. This CDR3 comprises 14 residues. Germline V gene lookup returns CDR1 MNHEY and CDR2 SVGAGI.

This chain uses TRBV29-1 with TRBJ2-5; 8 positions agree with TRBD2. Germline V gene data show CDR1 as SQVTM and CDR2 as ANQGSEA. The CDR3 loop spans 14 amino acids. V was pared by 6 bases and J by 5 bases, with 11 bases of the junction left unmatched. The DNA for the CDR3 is TGCAGCGTCCAAACGGGAGGGCCGGGGGAGACCCAGTACTTC. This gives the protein CSVQTGGPGETQYF.

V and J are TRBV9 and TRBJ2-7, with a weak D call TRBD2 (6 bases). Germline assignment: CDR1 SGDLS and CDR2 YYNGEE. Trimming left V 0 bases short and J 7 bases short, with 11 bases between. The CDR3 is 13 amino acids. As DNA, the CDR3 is TGTGCCAGCAGCGTAGGACTAGTACGAGAGCAGTACTTC. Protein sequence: CASSVGLVREQYF.

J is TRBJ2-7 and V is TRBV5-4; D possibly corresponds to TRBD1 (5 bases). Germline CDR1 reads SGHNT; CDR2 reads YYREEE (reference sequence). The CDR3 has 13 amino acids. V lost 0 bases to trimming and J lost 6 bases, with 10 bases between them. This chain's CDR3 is CASSLEQGGEQYF. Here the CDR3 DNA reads TGTGCCAGCAGCTTGGAGCAGGGCGGCGAGCAGTACTTC.

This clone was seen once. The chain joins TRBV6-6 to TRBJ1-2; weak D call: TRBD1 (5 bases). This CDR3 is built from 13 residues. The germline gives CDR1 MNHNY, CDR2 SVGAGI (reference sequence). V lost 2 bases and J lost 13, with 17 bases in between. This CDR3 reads CASSYGTGGSCTF. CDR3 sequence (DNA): TGTGCCAGCAGTTACGGGACCGGGGGTTCGTGCACCTTC.

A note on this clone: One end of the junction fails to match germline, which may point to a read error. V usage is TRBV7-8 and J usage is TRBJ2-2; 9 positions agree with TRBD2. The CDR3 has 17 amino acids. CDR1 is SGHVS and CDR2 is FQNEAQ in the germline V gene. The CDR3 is CASSLGVGGRATWELFF. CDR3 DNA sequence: TGTGCCAGCAGCTTAGGCGTGGGCGGGAGGGCCACCTGGGAGCTGTTTTTT.

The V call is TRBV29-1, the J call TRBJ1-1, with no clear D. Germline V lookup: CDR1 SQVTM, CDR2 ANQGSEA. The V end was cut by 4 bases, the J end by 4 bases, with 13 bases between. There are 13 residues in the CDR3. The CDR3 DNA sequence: TGCAGCGTTGTACGGTCTGAGGGCACTGAAGCTTTCTTT. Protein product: CSVVRSEGTEAFF.

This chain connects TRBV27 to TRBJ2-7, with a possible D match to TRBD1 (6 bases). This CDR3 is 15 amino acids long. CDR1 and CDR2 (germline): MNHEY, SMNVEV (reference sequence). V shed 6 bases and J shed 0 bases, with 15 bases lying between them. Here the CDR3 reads CASRRQDLSSYEQYF. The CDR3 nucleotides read TGTGCCAGCAGAAGACAGGACTTGAGCTCCTACGAGCAGTACTTC.

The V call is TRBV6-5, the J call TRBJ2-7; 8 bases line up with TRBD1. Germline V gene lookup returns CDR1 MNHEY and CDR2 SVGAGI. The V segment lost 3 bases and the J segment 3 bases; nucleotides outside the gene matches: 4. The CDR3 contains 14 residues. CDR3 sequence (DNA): TGTGCCAGCAGTTATCCGGACAGGGTCTACGAGCAGTACTTC. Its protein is CASSYPDRVYEQYF.

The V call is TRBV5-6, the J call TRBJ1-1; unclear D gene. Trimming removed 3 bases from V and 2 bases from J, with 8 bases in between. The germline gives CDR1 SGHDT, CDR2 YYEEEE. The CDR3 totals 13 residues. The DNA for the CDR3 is TGTGCCAGCAGCTACTCTCTAAACACTGAAGCTTTCTTT. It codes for CASSYSLNTEAFF.

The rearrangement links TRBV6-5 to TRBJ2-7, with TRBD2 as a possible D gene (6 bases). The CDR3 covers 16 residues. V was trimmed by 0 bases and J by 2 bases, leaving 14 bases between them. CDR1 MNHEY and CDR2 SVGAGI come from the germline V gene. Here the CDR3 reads CASSYSDSGHPYEQYF. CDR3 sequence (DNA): TGTGCCAGCAGTTACTCGGATAGCGGTCATCCCTACGAGCAGTACTTC.

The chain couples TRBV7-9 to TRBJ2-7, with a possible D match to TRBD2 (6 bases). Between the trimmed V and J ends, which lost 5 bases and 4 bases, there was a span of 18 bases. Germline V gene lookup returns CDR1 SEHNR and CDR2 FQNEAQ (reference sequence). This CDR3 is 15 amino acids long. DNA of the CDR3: TGTGCCAGCAGCCCGAATAGGCGGAGGGTATACGAGCAGTACTTC. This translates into CASSPNRRRVYEQYF.

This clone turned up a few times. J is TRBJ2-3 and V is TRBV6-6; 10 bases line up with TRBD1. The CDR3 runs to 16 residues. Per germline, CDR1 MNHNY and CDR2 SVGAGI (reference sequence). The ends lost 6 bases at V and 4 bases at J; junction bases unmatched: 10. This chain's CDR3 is CASRTDRGTGADTQYF. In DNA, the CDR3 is TGTGCCAGCAGAACGGACAGAGGGACAGGGGCAGATACGCAGTATTTT.

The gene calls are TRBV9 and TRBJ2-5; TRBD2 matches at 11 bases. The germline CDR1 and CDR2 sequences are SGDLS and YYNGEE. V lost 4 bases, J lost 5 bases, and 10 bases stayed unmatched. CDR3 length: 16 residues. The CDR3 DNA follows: TGTGCCAGCAGCCCAGCACTAGCGGGAGTTGGGGAGACCCAGTACTTC. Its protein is CASSPALAGVGETQYF.

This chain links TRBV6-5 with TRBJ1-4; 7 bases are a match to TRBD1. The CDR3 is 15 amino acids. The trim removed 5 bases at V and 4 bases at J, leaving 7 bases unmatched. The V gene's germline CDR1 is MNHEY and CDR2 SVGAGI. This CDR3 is CASSSPGQHNEKLFF. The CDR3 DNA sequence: TGTGCCAGCAGTAGTCCGGGACAGCATAATGAAAAACTGTTTTTT.

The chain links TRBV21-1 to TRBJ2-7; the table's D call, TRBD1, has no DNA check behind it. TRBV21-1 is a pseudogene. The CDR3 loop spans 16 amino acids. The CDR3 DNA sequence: TGTGCCAGCAGCAAAGGTCTAAGGGGGACCCCCTACGAGCAGTACTTC. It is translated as CASSKGLRGTPYEQYF.

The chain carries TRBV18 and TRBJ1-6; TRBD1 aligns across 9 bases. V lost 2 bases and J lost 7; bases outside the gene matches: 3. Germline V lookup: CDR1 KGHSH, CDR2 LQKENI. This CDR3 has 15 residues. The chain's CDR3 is CASSPWTGDNSPLHF. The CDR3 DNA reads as TGTGCCAGCTCACCATGGACAGGGGACAATTCACCCCTCCACTTT.

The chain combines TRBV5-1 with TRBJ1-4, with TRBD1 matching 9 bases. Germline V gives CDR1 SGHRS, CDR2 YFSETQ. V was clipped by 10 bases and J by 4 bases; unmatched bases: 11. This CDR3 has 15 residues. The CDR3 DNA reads TGCGCCCGAGGGGCCGTGGGACAGGGTAATGAAAAACTGTTTTTT. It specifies CARGAVGQGNEKLFF.